This T cell receptor (beta chain) was found in a study of CD8 T cells in ankylosing spondylitis. The length of the CDR3 is 15 residues. The J segment lost 2 bases and the V segment lost 5 bases, leaving 9 bases of the junction unmatched. The germline CDR1 and CDR2 sequences are SGHTA and FQGNSA. Libraries for TCR beta were made by quantitative 5'-RACE with molecular barcodes. TCRdb re-called the 5' RACE reads through MiXCR, storing one row per CDR3 protein. The sample has some 220,000 distinct CDR3 sequences; 7.3% are singletons. Study-wide results and caveats: Those disease-linked clones were CD8+; they were also relatively rare in peripheral blood. A number of the motif variants had already been described in reactive arthritis synovial fluid and blood. Seemingly distinctive of ankylosing spondylitis blood was a TCR beta motif formed by eight highly homologous variants. The study looked at matched synovial fluid samples from ankylosing spondylitis patients. Disease-linked clones were reported to be significantly enriched there.

The table lists this clonotype with a few counts. Its antigen is unknown. The receptor was isolated from a male donor with ankylosing spondylitis. This sequence joins TRBV7-2 and TRBJ2-7, with TRBD1 matching over 7 bases. Input material: blood, either unsorted or a sorted T cell fraction (not recorded which). Written as DNA, the CDR3 is TGTGCCAGCAGCCCCCCCCCGGGACAGACCTACGAGCAGTACTTC. It specifies CASSPPPGQTYEQYF.